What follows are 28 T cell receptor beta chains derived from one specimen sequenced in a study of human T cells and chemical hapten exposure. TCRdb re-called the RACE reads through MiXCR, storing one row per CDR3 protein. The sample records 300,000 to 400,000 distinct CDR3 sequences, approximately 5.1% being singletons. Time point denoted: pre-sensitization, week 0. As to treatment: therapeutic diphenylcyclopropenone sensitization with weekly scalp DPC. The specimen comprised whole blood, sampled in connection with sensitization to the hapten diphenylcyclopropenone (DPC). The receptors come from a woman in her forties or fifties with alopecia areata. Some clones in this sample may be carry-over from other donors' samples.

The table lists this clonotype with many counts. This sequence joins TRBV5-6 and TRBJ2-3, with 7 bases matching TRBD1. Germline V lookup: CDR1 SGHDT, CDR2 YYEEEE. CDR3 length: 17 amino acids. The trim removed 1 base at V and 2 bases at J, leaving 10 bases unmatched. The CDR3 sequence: CASSLFAGTAFTDTQYF. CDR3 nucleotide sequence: TGTGCCAGCAGCTTGTTCGCCGGGACAGCTTTCACAGATACGCAGTATTTT.

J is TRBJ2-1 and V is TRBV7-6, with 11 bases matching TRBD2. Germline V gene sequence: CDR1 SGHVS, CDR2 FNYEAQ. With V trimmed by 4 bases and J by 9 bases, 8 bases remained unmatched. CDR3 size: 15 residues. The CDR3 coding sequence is TGTGCCAGCAGCTGGGTAGCGGGGGGGCCCGGTGAGCAGTTCTTC. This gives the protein CASSWVAGGPGEQFF.

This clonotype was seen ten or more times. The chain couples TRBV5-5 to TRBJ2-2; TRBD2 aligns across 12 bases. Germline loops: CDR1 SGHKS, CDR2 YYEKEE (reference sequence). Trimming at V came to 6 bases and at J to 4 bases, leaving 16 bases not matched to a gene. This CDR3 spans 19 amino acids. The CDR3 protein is CASTFNRLAGDGFTGELFF. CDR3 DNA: TGTGCCAGCACTTTCAACAGACTAGCGGGGGACGGCTTCACCGGGGAGCTGTTTTTT.

The CDR3 sequence: CATSDLRVLDTQYF. CDR3 coding DNA: TGTGCCACCAGTGACCTCCGCGTTTTAGATACGCAGTATTTT. This chain uses TRBV24-1 with TRBJ2-3; D ambiguous. The CDR3 is made up of 14 amino acids. Germline CDR1 and CDR2: KGHDR and SFDVKD. Deletions cut 4 bases from V and 5 bases from J, with 12 bases between.

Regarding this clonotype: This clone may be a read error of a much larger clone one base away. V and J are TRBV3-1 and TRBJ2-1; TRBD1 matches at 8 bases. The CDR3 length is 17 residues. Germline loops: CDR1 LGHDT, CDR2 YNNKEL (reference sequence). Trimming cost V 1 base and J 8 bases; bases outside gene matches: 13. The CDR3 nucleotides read TGTGCCAGCAGCCAAGGTCCAGGGGGCGTGACAGCCGATGAGCAGTTCTTC. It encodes CASSQGPGGVTADEQFF.

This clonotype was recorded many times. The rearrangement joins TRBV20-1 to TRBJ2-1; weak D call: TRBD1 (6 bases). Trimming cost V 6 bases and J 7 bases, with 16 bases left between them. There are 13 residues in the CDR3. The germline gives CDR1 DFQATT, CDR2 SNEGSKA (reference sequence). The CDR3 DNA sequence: TGCAGTGCCACGGGACACCCAGGGAATGAGCAGTTCTTC. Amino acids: CSATGHPGNEQFF.

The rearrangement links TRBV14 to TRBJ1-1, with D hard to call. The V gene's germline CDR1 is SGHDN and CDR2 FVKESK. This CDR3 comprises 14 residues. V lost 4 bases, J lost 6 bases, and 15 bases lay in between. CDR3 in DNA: TGTGCCAGCAGCCTCCGACACGCGGGGTCTGAAGCTTTCTTT. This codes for CASSLRHAGSEAFF.

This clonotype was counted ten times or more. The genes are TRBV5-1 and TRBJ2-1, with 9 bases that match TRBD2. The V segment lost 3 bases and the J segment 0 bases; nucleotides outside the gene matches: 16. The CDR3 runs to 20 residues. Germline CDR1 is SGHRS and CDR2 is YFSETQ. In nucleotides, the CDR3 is TGCGCCAGCAGCTCAGTCCCGGGACTAGCTCGACCGAGCTCCTACAATGAGCAGTTCTTC. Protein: CASSSVPGLARPSSYNEQFF.

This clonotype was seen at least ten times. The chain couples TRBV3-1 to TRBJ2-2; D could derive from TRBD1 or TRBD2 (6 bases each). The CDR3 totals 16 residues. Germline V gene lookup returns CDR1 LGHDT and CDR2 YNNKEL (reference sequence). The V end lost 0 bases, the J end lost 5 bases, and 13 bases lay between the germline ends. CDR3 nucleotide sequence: TGTGCCAGCAGCCAAGACATCGGGGGCTATACCGGGGAGCTGTTTTTT. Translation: CASSQDIGGYTGELFF.

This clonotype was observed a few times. The CDR3 sequence: CASSLSRQGARPQHF. CDR3 nucleotides: TGTGCCAGCAGTTTAAGCCGGCAGGGGGCTCGGCCCCAGCATTTT. The chain has TRBV27 and TRBJ1-5; 8 nucleotides line up with TRBD1. Trimming at V came to 2 bases and at J to 9 bases, leaving 9 bases not matched to a gene. Per germline, CDR1 MNHEY and CDR2 SMNVEV (reference sequence). The CDR3 consists of 15 residues.

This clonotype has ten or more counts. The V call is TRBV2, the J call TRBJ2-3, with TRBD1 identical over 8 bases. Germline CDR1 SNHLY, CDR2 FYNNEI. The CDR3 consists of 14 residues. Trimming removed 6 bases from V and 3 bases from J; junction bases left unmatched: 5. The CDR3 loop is CASSRTGITDTQYF. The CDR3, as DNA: TGTGCCAGCAGCAGGACAGGGATTACAGATACGCAGTATTTT.

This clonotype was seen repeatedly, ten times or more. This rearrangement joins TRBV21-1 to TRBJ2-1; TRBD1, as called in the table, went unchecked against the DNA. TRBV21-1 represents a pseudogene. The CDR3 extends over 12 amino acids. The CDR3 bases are TGTGCCAGCAGAACCCAGGGTTGCGAGCAGTTCTTC. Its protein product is CASRTQGCEQFF.

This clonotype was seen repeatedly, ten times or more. Here the CDR3 reads CASSFDRGAVGYTF. In nucleotides, the CDR3 is TGTGCCAGCAGTTTTGACAGGGGAGCGGTTGGCTACACCTTC. The chain has TRBV12-3 or TRBV12-4 and TRBJ1-2; 8 bases fit TRBD1. Trimming at V came to 3 bases and at J to 7 bases, leaving 7 bases not matched to a gene. This CDR3 has 14 residues.

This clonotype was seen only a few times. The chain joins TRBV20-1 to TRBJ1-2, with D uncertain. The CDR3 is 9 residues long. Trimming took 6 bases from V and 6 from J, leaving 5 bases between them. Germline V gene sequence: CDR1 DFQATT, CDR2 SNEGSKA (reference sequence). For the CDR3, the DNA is TGCAGTGCCAAAGATGGCTACACCTTC. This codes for CSAKDGYTF.

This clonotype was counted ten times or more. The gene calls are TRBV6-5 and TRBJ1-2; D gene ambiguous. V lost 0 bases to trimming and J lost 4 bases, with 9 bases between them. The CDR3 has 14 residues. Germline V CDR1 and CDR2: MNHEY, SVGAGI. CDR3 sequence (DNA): TGTGCCAGCAGTTACTCGAGTCCGGCCTATGGCTACACCTTC. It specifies CASSYSSPAYGYTF.

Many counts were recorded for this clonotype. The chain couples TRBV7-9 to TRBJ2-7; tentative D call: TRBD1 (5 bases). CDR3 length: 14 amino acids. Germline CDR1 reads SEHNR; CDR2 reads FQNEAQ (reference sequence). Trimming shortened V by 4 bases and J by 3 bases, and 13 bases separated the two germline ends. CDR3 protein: CASSSPEGDYEQYF. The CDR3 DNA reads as TGTGCCAGCAGCTCACCGGAAGGGGACTACGAGCAGTACTTC.

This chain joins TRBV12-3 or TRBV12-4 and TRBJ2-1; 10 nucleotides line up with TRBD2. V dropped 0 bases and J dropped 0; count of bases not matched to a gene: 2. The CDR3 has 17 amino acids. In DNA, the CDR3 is TGTGCCAGCAGTTTAGCCACTAGCGGGGTCTCCTACAATGAGCAGTTCTTC. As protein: CASSLATSGVSYNEQFF.

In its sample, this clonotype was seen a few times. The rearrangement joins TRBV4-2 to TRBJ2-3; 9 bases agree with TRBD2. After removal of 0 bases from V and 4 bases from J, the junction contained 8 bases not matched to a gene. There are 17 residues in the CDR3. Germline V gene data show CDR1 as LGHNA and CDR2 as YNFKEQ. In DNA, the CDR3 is TGTGCCAGCAGCCAAGATGGGAAAGGCGGGGGGGCAGATACGCAGTATTTT. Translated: CASSQDGKGGGADTQYF.

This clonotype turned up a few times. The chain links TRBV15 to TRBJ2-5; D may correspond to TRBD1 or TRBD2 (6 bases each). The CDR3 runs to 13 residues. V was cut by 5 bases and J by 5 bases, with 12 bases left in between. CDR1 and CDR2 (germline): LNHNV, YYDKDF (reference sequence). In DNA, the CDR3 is TGTGCCACCAGCGGAGGGGGAGAGGAGACCCAGTACTTC. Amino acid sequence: CATSGGGEETQYF.

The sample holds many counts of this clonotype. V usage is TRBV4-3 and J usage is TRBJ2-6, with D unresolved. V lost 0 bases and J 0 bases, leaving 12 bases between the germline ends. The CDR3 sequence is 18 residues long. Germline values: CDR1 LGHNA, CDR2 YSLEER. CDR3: CASSQDLDSHSGANVLTF. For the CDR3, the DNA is TGCGCCAGCAGCCAAGATCTGGATTCTCACTCTGGGGCCAACGTCCTGACTTTC.

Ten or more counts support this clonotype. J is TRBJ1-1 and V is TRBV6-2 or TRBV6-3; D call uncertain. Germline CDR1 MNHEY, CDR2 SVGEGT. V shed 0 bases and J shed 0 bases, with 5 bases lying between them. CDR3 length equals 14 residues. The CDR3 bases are TGTGCCAGCAGTTACTCGTGGTTGAACACTGAAGCTTTCTTT. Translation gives CASSYSWLNTEAFF.

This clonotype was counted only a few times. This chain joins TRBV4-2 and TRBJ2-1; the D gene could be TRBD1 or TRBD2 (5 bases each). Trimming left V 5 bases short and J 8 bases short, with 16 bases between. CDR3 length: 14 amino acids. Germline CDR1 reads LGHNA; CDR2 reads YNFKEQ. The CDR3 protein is CASSSRGPGDEQFF. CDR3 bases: TGTGCCAGCAGCTCCCGGGGCCCGGGCGATGAGCAGTTCTTC.

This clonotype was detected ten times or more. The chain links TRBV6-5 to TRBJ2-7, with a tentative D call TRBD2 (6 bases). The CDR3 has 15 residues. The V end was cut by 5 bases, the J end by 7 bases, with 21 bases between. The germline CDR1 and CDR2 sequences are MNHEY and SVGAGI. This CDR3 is CASSGGGTGRGEQYF. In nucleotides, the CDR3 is TGTGCCAGCAGTGGAGGAGGGACGGGAAGGGGTGAGCAGTACTTC.

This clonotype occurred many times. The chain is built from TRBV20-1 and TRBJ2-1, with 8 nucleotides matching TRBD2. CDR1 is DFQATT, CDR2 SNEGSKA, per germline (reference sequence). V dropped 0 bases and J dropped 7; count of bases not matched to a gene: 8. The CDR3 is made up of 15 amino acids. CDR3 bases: TGCAGTGCTAGAGATTATACGGGAGGGCCGAATGAGCAGTTCTTC. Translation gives CSARDYTGGPNEQFF.

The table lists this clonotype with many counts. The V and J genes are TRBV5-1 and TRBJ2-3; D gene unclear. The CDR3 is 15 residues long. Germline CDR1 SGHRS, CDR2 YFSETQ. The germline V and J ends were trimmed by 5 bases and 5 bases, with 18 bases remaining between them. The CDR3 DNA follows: TGCGCCAGCAGGCAGGAACTTCTCCCGGAAGATACGCAGTATTTT. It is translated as CASRQELLPEDTQYF.

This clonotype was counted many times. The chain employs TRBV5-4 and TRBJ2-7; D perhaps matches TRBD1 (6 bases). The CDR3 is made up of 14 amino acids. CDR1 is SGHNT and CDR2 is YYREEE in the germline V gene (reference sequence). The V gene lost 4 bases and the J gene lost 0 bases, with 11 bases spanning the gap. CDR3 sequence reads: CASSQGHNSYEQYF. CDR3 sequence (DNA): TGTGCCAGCAGCCAGGGACACAACTCCTACGAGCAGTACTTC.

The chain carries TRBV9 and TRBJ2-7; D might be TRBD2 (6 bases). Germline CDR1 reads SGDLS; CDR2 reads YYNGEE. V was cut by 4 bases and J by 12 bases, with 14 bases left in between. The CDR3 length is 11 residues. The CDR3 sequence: CASSPRLGGYF. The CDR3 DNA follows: TGTGCCAGCAGCCCGAGACTGGGAGGGTACTTC.

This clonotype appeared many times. CDR3 nucleotides: TGCGCCAGCAGCTGGGGTAGGGGCGTCGGGGCAGATACGCAGTATTTT. Residues: CASSWGRGVGADTQYF. The V call is TRBV5-1, the J call TRBJ2-3; D possibly matches TRBD1 or TRBD2 (5 bases each). Between the trimmed V and J ends, which lost 3 bases and 4 bases, there was a span of 18 bases. The CDR3 spans 16 residues. Germline lookup yields CDR1 SGHRS and CDR2 YFSETQ. Complete variable domain (other parts from reference TRBV5-1 and TRBJ2-3): KAGVTQTPRYLIKTRGQQVTLSCSPISGHRSVSWYQQTPGQGLQFLFEYFSETQRNKGNFPGRFSGRQFSNSRSEMNVSTLELGDSALYLCASSWGRGVGADTQYFGPGTRLTVL.